These 3 T cell receptor beta chains were sequenced from one sample in a study of T-cell reconstitution after alpha-beta-depleted transplantation in children. Researchers prepared the TCRbeta library using unique molecular identifiers, the study reports. TCRdb re-called the PCR reads through MiXCR, storing one row per CDR3 protein. The profile covers 550,000 to 800,000 distinct CDR3 sequences, with around 13% appearing a single time and 0.79% taken by the ten largest. The sequencing used PBMCs, collected before TCRalphabeta/CD19-depleted stem cell transplant. These receptors were taken from a girl aged 2-10 years with congenital amegakaryocytic thrombocytopenia, due to receive a stem cell transplant.

Remarks on this clonotype: A much more abundant neighbour one base away suggests this may be a read error. The chain has TRBV20-1 and TRBJ2-1, with unresolved D. Trimming cost V 2 bases and J 10 bases, with 18 bases left between them. Germline V CDR1 and CDR2: DFQATT, SNEGSKA (reference sequence). The CDR3 is 14 amino acids. The CDR3 protein is CSARIPEIASEQFF. The CDR3 DNA reads as TGCAGTGCTAGAATCCCAGAAATAGCATCCGAGCAGTTCTTC.

This clonotype appeared a few times. A much bigger clone sits one base away, suggesting this may be a read error. The chain has TRBV5-1 and TRBJ2-1; 11 nucleotides agree with TRBD2. CDR1 is SGHRS and CDR2 is YFSETQ in the germline V gene. V lost 0 bases and J lost 8; bases outside the gene matches: 4. This CDR3 has 15 amino acids. CDR3 region: CASSLALAGGDEQFF. In nucleotides, the CDR3 is TGCGCCAGCAGCTTGGCGCTAGCGGGAGGAGATGAGCAGTTCTTC.

This clonotype appeared many times. V usage is TRBV5-1 and J usage is TRBJ2-1; TRBD1 agrees at 8 bases. Unmatched junction bases numbered 7, after V lost 3 bases and J lost 8 bases. The CDR3 loop spans 14 amino acids. The V gene's germline CDR1 is SGHRS and CDR2 YFSETQ. CDR3 coding DNA: TGCGCCAGCAGCTGGAGACAGGGGTTAGATGAGCAGTTCTTC. This gives the protein CASSWRQGLDEQFF.